A selection of T cell receptor beta chains follows, all from one sample in a study of cytomegalovirus exposure and HLA in healthy donors. Sequencing was performed with immunoSEQ multiplex PCR; in TCRdb, only in-frame clones are kept and a portion is missing. This sample has about 170,000 clones, with around 62% found just once. Source material: PBMCs. The origin of the receptors is a man aged 35 to 55 in good health and CMV-seronegative. Both conserved end residues are part of each CDR3. Each record gives: J gene, D gene, V gene, clone size, CDR3 DNA, CDR3 protein. A D gene is named only where the DNA matches it firmly. Where a row states a size, it is once, few, many or the class of an expanded clone; other rows omit it.

J gene: TRBJ2-2; D gene: TRBD2; V gene: TRBV4-1; clone size: .; CDR3 DNA: TGCGCCAGCAGTCGGACTAGCGGGGGGGTCCACACCGGGGAGCTGTTTTTT; CDR3 protein: CASSRTSGGVHTGELFF
J gene: TRBJ1-4; D gene: .; V gene: TRBV11-2; clone size: .; CDR3 DNA: TGTGCCAGCAGCCTATATCGGGGGGCCCTCAATGAAAAACTGTTTTTT; CDR3 protein: CASSLYRGALNEKLFF
J gene: TRBJ2-3; D gene: TRBD1; V gene: TRBV30; clone size: few; CDR3 DNA: TGTGCCTGGAGTGTTGGGGGACAGCTAGGTTTCACAGATACGCAGTATTTT; CDR3 protein: CAWSVGGQLGFTDTQYF
J gene: TRBJ2-3; D gene: TRBD2; V gene: TRBV18; clone size: .; CDR3 DNA: TGTGCCAGCTCACCACTAGCGGGGGGATACACAGATACGCAGTATTTT; CDR3 protein: CASSPLAGGYTDTQYF
J gene: TRBJ1-1; D gene: .; V gene: TRBV7-8; clone size: .; CDR3 DNA: TGTGCCAGCAGCTTAGTAAGCGGTAATGAAGCTTTCTTT; CDR3 protein: CASSLVSGNEAFF
J gene: TRBJ2-2; D gene: TRBD2; V gene: TRBV6-4; clone size: .; CDR3 DNA: TGTGCCAGCAGCCCGACTAGCGGGGTAGCCGGGGAGCTGTTTTTT; CDR3 protein: CASSPTSGVAGELFF
J gene: TRBJ2-7; D gene: TRBD1; V gene: TRBV4-3; clone size: .; CDR3 DNA: TGCGCCAGCAGCCAAGATGTGACAGGGGGCTCCTACGAGCAGTACTTC; CDR3 protein: CASSQDVTGGSYEQYF
J gene: TRBJ2-4; D gene: .; V gene: TRBV5-1; clone size: .; CDR3 DNA: TGCGCCAGCAGCTTTACAGGGACGCTATCCAAAAACATTCAGTACTTC; CDR3 protein: CASSFTGTLSKNIQYF
J gene: TRBJ1-1; D gene: TRBD1; V gene: TRBV2; clone size: many; CDR3 DNA: TGTGCCAGCAGCGTCGACAGGGTGAACACTGAAGCTTTCTTT; CDR3 protein: CASSVDRVNTEAFF
J gene: TRBJ2-1; D gene: .; V gene: TRBV14; clone size: .; CDR3 DNA: TGTGCCAGCAGCCAAGATCTCTACAATGAGCAGTTCTTC; CDR3 protein: CASSQDLYNEQFF
J gene: TRBJ2-5; D gene: TRBD2; V gene: TRBV7-2; clone size: few; CDR3 DNA: TGTGCCAGCAGCGTTCGACTAGCGGGAGAGTTAGAGCAGTACTTC; CDR3 protein: CASSVRLAGELEQYF
J gene: TRBJ2-5; D gene: .; V gene: TRBV5-1; clone size: .; CDR3 DNA: TGCGCCAGCAGCTTCAACGAGGAGACCCAGTACTTC; CDR3 protein: CASSFNEETQYF
J gene: TRBJ1-1; D gene: .; V gene: TRBV5-6; clone size: few; CDR3 DNA: TGTGCCAGCAGCTTTCTGGACAGTAGAGCATTCACTGAAGCTTTCTTT; CDR3 protein: CASSFLDSRAFTEAFF
J gene: TRBJ2-1; D gene: TRBD1; V gene: TRBV5-1; clone size: .; CDR3 DNA: TGCGCCAGCAGCCCGCGGACAGGGGGGGAATACAATGAGCAGTTCTTC; CDR3 protein: CASSPRTGGEYNEQFF
J gene: TRBJ2-5; D gene: TRBD2; V gene: TRBV5-1; clone size: .; CDR3 DNA: TGCGCCAGCGGACGGACTAGCGGGGGAGTCCAAGAGACCCAGTACTTC; CDR3 protein: CASGRTSGGVQETQYF
J gene: TRBJ2-3; D gene: TRBD1; V gene: TRBV11-2; clone size: few; CDR3 DNA: TGTGCTATGGACAGGGGGCGCGGCACAGATACGCAGTATTTT; CDR3 protein: CAMDRGRGTDTQYF
J gene: TRBJ2-5; D gene: TRBD2; V gene: TRBV5-4; clone size: .; CDR3 DNA: TGTGCCAGCAGCTTAGATCGGGCTAGCGGGAGAGAGACCCAGTACTTC; CDR3 protein: CASSLDRASGRETQYF
J gene: TRBJ1-3; D gene: .; V gene: TRBV27; clone size: .; CDR3 DNA: TGTGCCAGCACCTCCCGGGGGACTGGTGGCTCTGGAAACACCATATATTTT; CDR3 protein: CASTSRGTGGSGNTIYF
J gene: TRBJ2-7; D gene: TRBD2; V gene: TRBV27; clone size: .; CDR3 DNA: TGTGCCAGCAGTTTGAGAAGTAGCGGGGCCCCTTCCTACGAGCAGTACTTC; CDR3 protein: CASSLRSSGAPSYEQYF
J gene: TRBJ2-3; D gene: .; V gene: TRBV7-9; clone size: .; CDR3 DNA: TGTGCCAGCAGCTCCCAGCGGGCTACAGATACGCAGTATTTT; CDR3 protein: CASSSQRATDTQYF
J gene: TRBJ2-3; D gene: TRBD1; V gene: TRBV5-1; clone size: .; CDR3 DNA: TGCGCCAGCAGCTTGCGGGGACAGAGCACAGATACGCAGTATTTT; CDR3 protein: CASSLRGQSTDTQYF
J gene: TRBJ2-2; D gene: .; V gene: TRBV7-9; clone size: .; CDR3 DNA: TGTGCCAGCAGCCCCGTCCCCCGGGGGACCACCGGGGAGCTGTTTTTT; CDR3 protein: CASSPVPRGTTGELFF
J gene: TRBJ1-2; D gene: .; V gene: TRBV15; clone size: .; CDR3 DNA: TGTGCCACCAGCTCCGAGAACAGGGAGAACACCTTC; CDR3 protein: CATSSENRENTF
J gene: TRBJ2-7; D gene: TRBD1; V gene: TRBV28; clone size: .; CDR3 DNA: TGTGCCAGCAGTAGACAGGGTCGGGACTACGAGCAGTACTTC; CDR3 protein: CASSRQGRDYEQYF
J gene: TRBJ2-1; D gene: .; V gene: TRBV10-3; clone size: .; CDR3 DNA: TGTGCCATCAGCCCGAGGGGGATCCCCTACAATGAGCAGTTCTTC; CDR3 protein: CAISPRGIPYNEQFF
J gene: TRBJ2-3; D gene: .; V gene: TRBV7-9; clone size: few; CDR3 DNA: TGTGCCGGAGGTGGGGAAACAGATACGCAGTATTTT; CDR3 protein: CAGGGETDTQYF
J gene: TRBJ2-2; D gene: .; V gene: TRBV19; clone size: .; CDR3 DNA: TGTGCCAGTAGTGATATAGGGCGGGACACCGGGGAGCTGTTTTTT; CDR3 protein: CASSDIGRDTGELFF
J gene: TRBJ2-5; D gene: TRBD2; V gene: TRBV27; clone size: .; CDR3 DNA: TGTGCCAGCCGATCAGCGGGATCCCAAGAGACCCAGTACTTC; CDR3 protein: CASRSAGSQETQYF
J gene: TRBJ2-2; D gene: .; V gene: TRBV6-5; clone size: .; CDR3 DNA: TGTGCCAGCAGTCCCAGCCAGGGTGTCACCGGGGAGCTGTTTTTT; CDR3 protein: CASSPSQGVTGELFF
J gene: TRBJ2-3; D gene: TRBD2; V gene: TRBV5-3; clone size: few; CDR3 DNA: TGTGCCAGAAGCTTCACTAGCGGGAGGACCCTACACACAGATACGCAGTATTTT; CDR3 protein: CARSFTSGRTLHTDTQYF
J gene: TRBJ2-2; D gene: .; V gene: TRBV9; clone size: .; CDR3 DNA: TGTGCCAGCAGCGTAGTTGGGGGCCCCGGGGAGCTGTTTTTT; CDR3 protein: CASSVVGGPGELFF
J gene: TRBJ1-5; D gene: .; V gene: TRBV4-1; clone size: .; CDR3 DNA: TGCGCCAGCAGCCAAGAGTCGGGCAGGGGAGGCAATCAGCCCCAGCATTTT; CDR3 protein: CASSQESGRGGNQPQHF
J gene: TRBJ1-3; D gene: .; V gene: TRBV29-1; clone size: .; CDR3 DNA: TGCAGCGTTGCAACAGGGGGAAACACCATATATTTT; CDR3 protein: CSVATGGNTIYF
J gene: TRBJ2-2; D gene: .; V gene: TRBV6-5; clone size: many; CDR3 DNA: TGTGCCAGCAGCGGGGAAAACGGGGAGCTGTTTTTT; CDR3 protein: CASSGENGELFF
J gene: TRBJ2-1; D gene: TRBD2; V gene: TRBV18; clone size: .; CDR3 DNA: TGTGCCAGCTCTTCTTTAGGAGGGACTAGCGACTACAATGAGCAGTTCTTC; CDR3 protein: CASSSLGGTSDYNEQFF
J gene: TRBJ1-2; D gene: TRBD1; V gene: TRBV19; clone size: .; CDR3 DNA: TGTGCCAGTCTTCCGTCCGGGACAGCAAACTATGGCTACACCTTC; CDR3 protein: CASLPSGTANYGYTF
J gene: TRBJ2-1; D gene: .; V gene: TRBV5-4; clone size: .; CDR3 DNA: TGTGCCAGCAGCTCCCTGTACAGGGTCACCTACAATGAGCAGTTCTTC; CDR3 protein: CASSSLYRVTYNEQFF
J gene: TRBJ2-7; D gene: .; V gene: TRBV7-9; clone size: .; CDR3 DNA: TGTGCCAGCAGCGTAAGGGGGTACGAGCAGTACTTC; CDR3 protein: CASSVRGYEQYF
J gene: TRBJ2-7; D gene: TRBD2; V gene: TRBV5-4; clone size: .; CDR3 DNA: TGTGCCAGCAGCAGCCTAGCGGGATTCAGCTCCTACGAGCAGTACTTC; CDR3 protein: CASSSLAGFSSYEQYF
J gene: TRBJ2-3; D gene: .; V gene: TRBV2; clone size: .; CDR3 DNA: TGTGCCAGCAAACGCAACGGGGGCACAGATACGCAGTATTTT; CDR3 protein: CASKRNGGTDTQYF
J gene: TRBJ2-2; D gene: TRBD1; V gene: TRBV6-1; clone size: .; CDR3 DNA: TGTGCCAGCAGCGACAACAGGGGCGCCGGGGAGCTGTTTTTT; CDR3 protein: CASSDNRGAGELFF
J gene: TRBJ1-1; D gene: TRBD1; V gene: TRBV11-1; clone size: .; CDR3 DNA: TGTGCCAGCAGCTCACGACAGGGGAACACTGAAGCTTTCTTT; CDR3 protein: CASSSRQGNTEAFF
J gene: TRBJ1-4; D gene: TRBD1; V gene: TRBV28; clone size: .; CDR3 DNA: TGTGCCAGCAGTTCGCACCGCATGGGACAGAGCGCAACTAATGAAAAACTGTTTTTT; CDR3 protein: CASSSHRMGQSATNEKLFF
J gene: TRBJ2-3; D gene: TRBD2; V gene: TRBV30; clone size: .; CDR3 DNA: TGTGCCTGGAGTGACCCGGGAGGCCTCACAGATACGCAGTATTTT; CDR3 protein: CAWSDPGGLTDTQYF
J gene: TRBJ1-3; D gene: .; V gene: TRBV18; clone size: .; CDR3 DNA: TGTGCCAGCTCCCCCGGGACATCTGGAAACACCATATATTTT; CDR3 protein: CASSPGTSGNTIYF
J gene: TRBJ2-7; D gene: TRBD2; V gene: TRBV19; clone size: .; CDR3 DNA: TGTGCCAGTAGCCTCCTAGCGGGAGGGCCTAACGAGCAGTACTTC; CDR3 protein: CASSLLAGGPNEQYF
J gene: TRBJ1-6; D gene: .; V gene: TRBV11-2; clone size: .; CDR3 DNA: TGTGCCAGCAGCTTAGAGGGGGGGGGTCATTCACCCCTCCACTTT; CDR3 protein: CASSLEGGGHSPLHF
J gene: TRBJ1-4; D gene: .; V gene: TRBV7-9; clone size: .; CDR3 DNA: TGTGCCAGCAGCTCCAGGGAACCTAATGAAAAACTGTTTTTT; CDR3 protein: CASSSREPNEKLFF
J gene: TRBJ1-4; D gene: .; V gene: TRBV6-6; clone size: .; CDR3 DNA: TGTGCCAGCAGAACGATGGACAGAAGTTACGAAAAACTGTTTTTT; CDR3 protein: CASRTMDRSYEKLFF